This T cell receptor beta chain was identified during a study of response to subunit inactivated influenza vaccine. This clonotype was observed a handful of times. Its antigen is undetermined. TCRdb independently ran MiXCR on the RT-PCR reads; one entry per CDR3 protein. The sample has roughly 570,000 distinct CDR3 sequences; 10% to 15% are singletons. The study, taken as a whole, reports: With each seasonal influenza vaccination, the authors suggested, few new T cells are recruited.

Germline CDR1 is DFQATT and CDR2 is SNEGSKA (reference sequence). This CDR3 has 15 amino acids. Trimming took off 3 bases at V and 0 bases at J, with 12 bases between the two ends. The chain recombines TRBV20-1 with TRBJ1-5; unclear D gene. The input for sequencing was PBMCs from blood, taken around seven weeks after vaccination. This TCR was recovered from a man aged 45 to 65 who received an inactivated influenza vaccine. The DNA of the CDR3 is TGCAGTGCTAGTGATCCAGTCTATAGCAATCAGCCCCAGCATTTT. Its protein product is CSASDPVYSNQPQHF.